This TCR beta chain stems from a study of CD8 T cells in Susac syndrome. Trimming shortened V by 3 bases and J by 5 bases, and 11 bases separated the two germline ends. The CDR3 has 15 residues. Looked up from germline, CDR1 is MNHEY and CDR2 is SMNVEV (reference sequence). The T cells that were sequenced for TCR beta were CD8+ and CD4+ cells from blood. This clonotype was recorded a few times. Reverse transcription of roughly 0.5 to 1 ug RNA used random hexamers. TCRdb recomputed calls from the immunoSEQ multiplex PCR reads with MiXCR, one row per CDR3 protein. The table shows 150,000 to 200,000 distinct CDR3 sequences, with roughly 92% occurring only once.

The receptor comes from a human donor with Susac syndrome. What was sequenced was CD4+ T cells from PBMCs. The J gene is TRBJ1-6, the V gene TRBV27, with D possibly matching TRBD1 (5 bases). CDR3 protein: CASSLSGTDNSPLHF. CDR3 nucleotide sequence: TGTGCCAGCAGTTTGTCTGGGACCGATAATTCACCCCTCCACTTT.